These T cell receptor beta chains were read from a single sample in a study of identical twins. TCRdb recomputed calls from the 5' RACE reads with MiXCR, one row per CDR3 protein. The sample includes roughly 1,500,000 distinct CDR3 sequences, less than 35% seen only once; the top ten take around 0.25%. Sequences were obtained from cord blood. These receptors all stem from a newborn girl in good health. Each CDR3 is given with its conserved first and last residue. A D gene is named only where the DNA matches it firmly. Only part of the rows carry a size: once, few, many, or a class if the clone is expanded.

V	J	size	length	D	DNA	CDR3
TRBV20-1	TRBJ1-5	-	14	TRBD1	TGCAGTGCTAGAATCGGGACAGGGTATCAGCCCCAGCATTTT	CSARIGTGYQPQHF
TRBV5-1	TRBJ2-5	few	14	-	TGCGCCAGCAGCTGGCCCGGACTAAAGGAGACCCAGTACTTC	CASSWPGLKETQYF
TRBV3-1	TRBJ2-5	-	14	-	TGTGCCAGCAGCAACGGAGGGCTAGAAGAGACCCAGTACTTC	CASSNGGLEETQYF
TRBV28	TRBJ2-7	-	16	-	TGTGCCAGCAGTTCAACCCCTTGGCGGGATTCCTACGAGCAGTACTTC	CASSSTPWRDSYEQYF
TRBV19	TRBJ1-6	-	15	-	TGTGCCAGTAGTATGAGGCCACAACCGGATTCACCCCTCCACTTT	CASSMRPQPDSPLHF
TRBV10-3	TRBJ2-7	once	15	-	TGTGCCATCAGTGAGGCCGCGACGCGAGGGCCCGAGCAGTACTTC	CAISEAATRGPEQYF
TRBV24-1	TRBJ2-1	few	17	TRBD1	TGTGCCACCAGTGATCCTCAGGACAGGGTTGAGTTAAGTGAGCAGTTCTTC	CATSDPQDRVELSEQFF
TRBV27	TRBJ2-2	-	13	-	TGTGCCAGCAGTTTGACCCAGTCCGGGGAGCTGTTTTTT	CASSLTQSGELFF
TRBV12-3/TRBV12-4	TRBJ2-7	-	15	TRBD1	TGTGCCAGCAGTTTAGGTAGGGGGCTTGCCTACGAGCAGTACTTC	CASSLGRGLAYEQYF
TRBV20-1	TRBJ2-7	-	13	-	TGCAGTGCTAGATTGGACAACTCCTACGAGCAGTACTTC	CSARLDNSYEQYF
TRBV4-1	TRBJ2-7	many	13	-	TGCGCCAGCAGCCAACTATGGTTCTACGAGCAGTACTTC	CASSQLWFYEQYF
TRBV7-9	TRBJ2-1	-	16	TRBD1	TGTGCCAGCAGCCCGACTAACAGGGGATGGCTTCATGAGCAGTTCTTC	CASSPTNRGWLHEQFF
TRBV27	TRBJ1-2	-	13	-	TGTGCCAGCAGTTCCCCGCACAGCTATGGCTACACCTTC	CASSSPHSYGYTF
TRBV5-1	TRBJ2-4	-	13	-	TGCGCCAGCAGCGGGGGGGCCTCAAACATTCAGTACTTC	CASSGGASNIQYF
TRBV6-6	TRBJ1-5	once	12	-	TGTGCCAGCAGTGGTCTGTATCAGCCCCAGCATTTT	CASSGLYQPQHF
TRBV12-5	TRBJ2-1	few	17	TRBD2	TGTGCTAGTGGTTTGGTACTGCGCGGGGGCTCCTACAATGAGCAGTTCTTC	CASGLVLRGGSYNEQFF
TRBV5-6	TRBJ2-3	-	15	-	TGTGCCAGCGGCTTGTTGGGCGCTCTGTCAGATACGCAGTATTTT	CASGLLGALSDTQYF
TRBV12-3/TRBV12-4	TRBJ2-1	many	15	TRBD2	TGTGCCAGCAGTTCGAAAACCCAGCGGGGGCTTGAGCAGTTCTTC	CASSSKTQRGLEQFF
TRBV29-1	TRBJ2-1	many	12	-	TGCAGCGTTGTAATAGGGGGCAATGAGCAGTTCTTC	CSVVIGGNEQFF
TRBV19	TRBJ2-1	-	15	-	TGTGCCAGTAGTAAGGCGTGGAGCTCCTACAGTGAGCAGTTCTTC	CASSKAWSSYSEQFF
TRBV20-1	TRBJ1-5	few	15	-	TGCAGTGCTAGAACCGGGGTTCGCAGCAATCAGCCCCAGCATTTT	CSARTGVRSNQPQHF
TRBV9	TRBJ2-1	-	15	TRBD2	TGTGCCAGCAGCGCAGCGGGACTAGCGTCAGAGACCCAGTTCTTC	CASSAAGLASETQFF
TRBV29-1	TRBJ2-7	-	14	TRBD2	TGCAGCGTTGTACGGGGCGGGAGCCCCTACGAGCAGTACTTC	CSVVRGGSPYEQYF
TRBV19	TRBJ2-1	-	15	TRBD2	TGTGCCAGTAAGGGAGGGACGACTTTTTTCAATGAGCAGTTCTTC	CASKGGTTFFNEQFF
TRBV7-8	TRBJ2-5	-	16	TRBD2	TGTGCCAGCAGCTCAACCCGACTAGCGGGACCCAATGAGCAGTACTTC	CASSSTRLAGPNEQYF
TRBV10-3	TRBJ1-1	-	12	TRBD1	TGTGCCCTTAGGGGGCTGAACACTGAAGCTTTCTTT	CALRGLNTEAFF
TRBV29-1	TRBJ1-1	few	13	-	TGCAGCGTTGACGGGGGCCCAAGAACTGAAGCTTTCTTT	CSVDGGPRTEAFF